The 9 T cell receptor beta chains in this list originate from one sample, sequenced in a study of tissue T cells after allogeneic stem cell transplantation. Generated by immunoSEQ multiplex PCR, the TCRdb table keeps only in-frame clones and is missing some. This table has 10,000 to 15,000 clones, 70% appearing once. The source material was tissue from the right colon, sampled at autopsy. The origin of the receptors is a woman aged 18-49 years with breast cancer.

This rearrangement joins TRBV9 to TRBJ2-5, with D uncertain. Germline CDR1 is SGDLS and CDR2 is YYNGEE. The CDR3 sequence is 15 residues long. With 0 bases removed from V and 1 base from J, the gap between germline ends came to 10 bases. CDR3: CASSVGSPFQETQYF. The CDR3 DNA is TGTGCCAGCAGCGTAGGGTCCCCCTTCCAAGAGACCCAGTACTTC.

This clone was recorded only once. The rearrangement links TRBV30 to TRBJ2-1; TRBD1 is a possible D gene (6 bases). Germline V CDR1 and CDR2: GTSNPN, SVGIG (reference sequence). Trimming shortened V by 3 bases and J by 5 bases, and 17 bases separated the two germline ends. The CDR3 totals 15 residues. The CDR3 sequence is CAWSRGTETNNEQFF. The CDR3 nucleotides read TGTGCCTGGAGCAGGGGAACGGAGACGAACAATGAGCAGTTCTTC.

The chain is built from TRBV7-2 and TRBJ1-1, with TRBD1 matching 7 bases. The CDR3 runs 16 residues. CDR1 SGHTA and CDR2 FQGNSA come from the germline V gene. J gave up 7 bases and V 1 base, and 12 bases lay outside the gene matches. The CDR3 coding sequence is TGTGCCAGCAGCTTAGTGTTAGATGGGACAGTTGATGAAGCTTTCTTT. It specifies CASSLVLDGTVDEAFF.

The chain has TRBV25-1 and TRBJ1-1; D uncertain. The germline V and J ends were trimmed by 8 bases and 0 bases, with 16 bases remaining between them. CDR1 and CDR2 (germline): MGHDK, SYGVNS. This CDR3 is 15 amino acids long. CDR3 sequence (DNA): TGTGCCAGCCTAGGAGTTTCGCAATTGAACACTGAAGCTTTCTTT. Translating gives CASLGVSQLNTEAFF.

V is TRBV18 and J is TRBJ2-5; D gene unclear. The germline V gene encodes CDR1 KGHSH and CDR2 LQKENI. V lost 8 bases and J 1 base, leaving 11 bases between the germline ends. The CDR3 loop spans 13 amino acids. The CDR3 loop is CASTGVSQETQYF. The CDR3 nucleotides read TGTGCCAGCACCGGCGTGAGCCAAGAGACCCAGTACTTC.

This clone has more than one count but fewer than ten. The chain joins TRBV15 to TRBJ2-2; D assignment may be TRBD1 or TRBD2 (5 bases each). V was clipped by 0 bases and J by 6 bases, with 8 bases between them. The CDR3 has 14 amino acids. CDR1 is LNHNV, CDR2 YYDKDF, per germline (reference sequence). The CDR3 DNA reads as TGTGCCACCAGCAGAGATAGGGGAGCCGGGGAGCTGTTTTTT. The encoded protein is CATSRDRGAGELFF.

Of note for this clone: This CDR3 fails to terminate in the conserved phenylalanine or tryptophan, so it likely reflects a read error. The limits of the CDR3 on the DNA are not certain, so only TCRdb's listed CDR3 is given. The V gene is TRBV21-1, the J gene TRBJ1-1; no check of the table's D call, TRBD1, against the DNA was made. TRBV21-1 is reported as a pseudogene. A total of 10 residues make up the CDR3, ends included. CDR3 residues: CASEVGGADY.

This chain joins TRBV21-1 and TRBJ2-2; the table's D call, TRBD2, has no DNA check behind it. TRBV21-1 counts as a pseudogene. The CDR3 runs to 16 residues. CDR3 in amino acids: CASSKGSGGAGGELFF. The CDR3, as DNA: TGTGCCAGCAGCAAAGGTTCGGGGGGCGCAGGCGGGGAGCTGTTTTTT.

This clone was detected only a few times. CDR3 region: CASSLGSSTDTQYF. The CDR3 region has the DNA TGCGCCAGCAGCTTGGGGTCTAGCACAGATACGCAGTATTTT. This chain uses TRBV5-1 with TRBJ2-3; D is unclear. Germline CDR1 and CDR2: SGHRS and YFSETQ. V lost 0 bases to trimming and J lost 0 bases, with 5 bases between them. The CDR3 length is 14 residues.